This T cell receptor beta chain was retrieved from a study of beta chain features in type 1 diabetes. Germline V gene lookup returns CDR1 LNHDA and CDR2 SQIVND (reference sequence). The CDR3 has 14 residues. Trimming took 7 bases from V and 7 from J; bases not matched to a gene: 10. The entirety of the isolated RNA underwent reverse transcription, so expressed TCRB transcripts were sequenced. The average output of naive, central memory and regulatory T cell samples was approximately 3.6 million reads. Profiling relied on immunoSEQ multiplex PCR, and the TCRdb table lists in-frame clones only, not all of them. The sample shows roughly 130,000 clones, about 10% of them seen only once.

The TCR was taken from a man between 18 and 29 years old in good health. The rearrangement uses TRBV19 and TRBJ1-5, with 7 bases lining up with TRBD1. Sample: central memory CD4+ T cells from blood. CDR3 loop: CASTTTGSFQPQHF. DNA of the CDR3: TGTGCCAGTACCACGACAGGGTCATTCCAGCCCCAGCATTTT.